These 3 T cell receptor beta chains came from one sample sequenced in a study of cytomegalovirus exposure and HLA in healthy donors. Both 60 Vbeta primers and 13 Jbeta primers went into the PCR. Data came from immunoSEQ multiplex PCR; TCRdb stores just in-frame clones and leaves some out. The sample records about 98,000 clones, about 83% being singletons. The sequencing input was PBMCs. These receptors all stem from a man aged 55-75 years in good health and CMV-seropositive.

CDR3 bases: TGCGCCAGCAGCTTGATTGGACTATCTACCGATGAGCAGTTCTTC. Protein: CASSLIGLSTDEQFF. The J gene is TRBJ2-1, the V gene TRBV5-1, with D tentatively TRBD2 (6 bases). The germline V and J ends were trimmed by 1 base and 8 bases, with 16 bases remaining between them. This CDR3 has 15 amino acids. Per the germline V gene, CDR1 is SGHRS and CDR2 is YFSETQ.

The rearrangement joins TRBV5-4 to TRBJ2-7; TRBD1 matches 7 bases. This CDR3 contains 14 residues. Germline assignment: CDR1 SGHNT and CDR2 YYREEE (reference sequence). With V trimmed by 4 bases and J by 2 bases, 6 bases remained unmatched. The CDR3 nucleotides are TGTGCCAGCAGCGCAAGGACAGGACCCTACGAGCAGTACTTC. Amino acid sequence: CASSARTGPYEQYF.

The genes are TRBV28 and TRBJ1-1; possibly TRBD1 for D (5 bases). V was clipped by 2 bases and J by 5 bases, with 12 bases between them. Germline CDR1 is MDHEN and CDR2 is SYDVKM. This CDR3 comprises 14 residues. The CDR3 nucleotides read TGTGCCAGCAGTTTAATTGGGGGGGGTACTGAAGCTTTCTTT. Translation: CASSLIGGGTEAFF.